What follows are 14 T cell receptor beta chains derived from one specimen sequenced in a study of tumor-infiltrating lymphocytes in oesophageal squamous cell carcinoma. TCRdb re-called the PCR reads through MiXCR, storing one row per CDR3 protein. Of 10,000 to 15,000 distinct CDR3 sequences listed, roughly half are singletons. Sequencing was performed on esophageal tumor tissue. The source of these receptors is a male donor with esophageal squamous cell carcinoma.

This clonotype has a count of ten or more. V is TRBV2 and J is TRBJ2-1, with D maybe TRBD2 (7 bases). This CDR3 contains 17 residues. V lost 1 base and J 6 bases, leaving 19 bases between the germline ends. Germline CDR1 and CDR2: SNHLY and FYNNEI. DNA for the CDR3: TGTGCCAGCAGTGAAGGGGGGGGGCGGGAGTTAAGCAATGAGCAGTTCTTC. It specifies CASSEGGGRELSNEQFF. Variable domain in full (rest from reference TRBV2 and TRBJ2-1): EPEVTQTPSHQVTQMGQEVILRCVPISNHLYFYWYRQILGQKVEFLVSFYNNEISEKSEIFDDQFSVERPDGSNFTLKIRSTKLEDSAMYFCASSEGGGRELSNEQFFGPGTRLTVL.

The rearrangement joins TRBV11-2 to TRBJ2-5, with D uncertain. The J call may be faulty, since TRBJ2-7 better matches the DNA end. Germline V CDR1 and CDR2: SGHAT, FQNNGV. The CDR3 runs to 12 residues. The CDR3, as DNA: TGTGCCAGCAGCGGAACTAACAACGAGCAGTACTTC. Its protein is CASSGTNNEQYF.

This clonotype showed up just a few times. V and J are TRBV6-2 or TRBV6-3 and TRBJ2-7; a possible D gene is TRBD2 (5 bases). With 4 bases removed from V and 4 bases from J, the gap between germline ends came to 20 bases. The length of the CDR3 is 16 residues. CDR1 is MNHEY, CDR2 SVGEGT, per germline. CDR3 DNA sequence: TGTGCCAGCAGTTCCCGGAGGCCAACCCCCCATTACGAGCAGTACTTC. Translation: CASSSRRPTPHYEQYF.

A remark on this clonotype: The germline gene is not matched at one end of the junction; a read error may be the cause. The rearrangement uses TRBV27 and TRBJ2-6; TRBD1 matches at 8 bases. The CDR3 spans 14 residues. Germline assignment: CDR1 MNHEY and CDR2 SMNVEV (reference sequence). Written as DNA, the CDR3 is TGTGCCAGCAGTTCGGCCGACAGGGGAGAGACCCAGTACTTT. Protein: CASSSADRGETQYF.

This clonotype was recorded many times. This may be a read error, as it is one base from a much larger clone. The V gene is TRBV24-1, the J gene TRBJ2-7; 8 positions agree with TRBD1. Germline V CDR1 and CDR2: KGHDR, SFDVKD. The CDR3 runs 16 residues. Germline trimming cut 5 bases from V and 7 bases from J; bases unmatched to any gene: 15. This CDR3 is CATSGLGQGRKNEQYF. The CDR3 region has the DNA TGTGCCACCAGTGGATTAGGACAGGGAAGAAAGAATGAGCAGTACTTC.

In its sample, this clonotype is medium-sized. The chain couples TRBV6-1 to TRBJ2-3, with a possible D match to TRBD2 (7 bases). Germline V gives CDR1 MNHNS, CDR2 SASEGT. The CDR3 extends over 17 amino acids. Trimming cost V 5 bases and J 5 bases, with 23 bases left between them. In DNA, the CDR3 is TGTGCCAGCAGTCCTCAGTTGGGGGGGGCTAAGAGAGATACGCAGTATTTT. Amino acid sequence: CASSPQLGGAKRDTQYF.

This clonotype was counted only a few times. This rearrangement joins TRBV7-8 to TRBJ2-1; 7 bases agree with TRBD2. The tail of the sequence fits TRBJ2-5 better, so the J call may be wrong. The CDR3 is 15 amino acids. The germline V gene has CDR1 SGHVS and CDR2 FQNEAQ. CDR3 nucleotide sequence: TGTGCCTCCTCTTACCGAGCGGGGATCCAAGAGACCCAGTACTTC. As protein: CASSYRAGIQETQYF.

This clonotype was recorded only once. The gene calls are TRBV7-3 and TRBJ2-1, with 7 bases matching TRBD2. The V and J ends lost 2 bases and 6 bases, in that order; junction bases with no gene match: 4. The CDR3 covers 14 residues. The germline V gene has CDR1 SGHTA and CDR2 FQGTGA. The CDR3 here is CASSLGGLSNEQFF. In nucleotides, the CDR3 is TGTGCCAGCAGCTTAGGGGGACTAAGCAATGAGCAGTTCTTC.

The chain joins TRBV7-9 to TRBJ2-5; 10 bases are a match to TRBD1. The CDR3 consists of 16 residues. Germline CDR1 and CDR2: SEHNR and FQNEAQ (reference sequence). The V segment lost 5 bases and the J segment 5 bases; nucleotides outside the gene matches: 11. The CDR3 sequence is CASSLAGTGAGETQYF. In nucleotides, the CDR3 is TGTGCCAGCAGCCTTGCCGGGACAGGGGCCGGGGAGACCCAGTACTTC.

The genes are TRBV12-3 or TRBV12-4 and TRBJ2-5, with 10 bases fitting TRBD2. After removal of 6 bases from V and 7 bases from J, the junction contained 5 bases not matched to a gene. This CDR3 spans 13 amino acids. The CDR3 region has the DNA TGTGCCAGCAGCCCTAGGACTAGCGGGACCCAGTACTTC. Translating it yields CASSPRTSGTQYF.

The chain carries TRBV7-8 and TRBJ1-1; the D gene is possibly TRBD1 (6 bases). Trimming cost V 5 bases and J 4 bases, with 14 bases left between them. The germline V gene encodes CDR1 SGHVS and CDR2 FQNEAQ. This CDR3 comprises 14 residues. The CDR3 is CASSLRQESTEAFF. CDR3 bases: TGTGCCAGCAGCCTTCGACAGGAAAGCACTGAAGCTTTCTTT.

The chain is built from TRBV7-9 and TRBJ2-3, with TRBD1 identical over 7 bases. Trimming took 0 bases from V and 6 from J; bases not matched to a gene: 6. CDR1 and CDR2 from the germline V gene are SEHNR and FQNEAQ (reference sequence). This CDR3 is built from 15 residues. CDR3 DNA sequence: TGTGCCAGCAGCTTAGCTACAGGGGTGGCCGATACGCAGTATTTT. Its protein product is CASSLATGVADTQYF.

This clonotype has at least ten counts. The chain carries TRBV10-3 and TRBJ1-1; a weak D match, TRBD1 (6 bases). CDR3 length: 13 residues. V lost 5 bases and J lost 4, with 11 bases in between. Germline assignment: CDR1 ENHRY and CDR2 SYGVKD. CDR3 DNA sequence: TGTGCCATCAGTCTACAGGGCTCCACTGAAGCTTTCTTT. This encodes CAISLQGSTEAFF.

This clonotype was seen only a few times. The V call is TRBV28, the J call TRBJ2-5; maybe TRBD1 (5 bases). The CDR3 spans 14 residues. Germline V gene sequence: CDR1 MDHEN, CDR2 SYDVKM. V lost 5 bases, J lost 2 bases, and 12 bases lay in between. As DNA, the CDR3 is TGTGCCAGCAGTAGATTAGACAGACAAGAGACCCAGTACTTC. Amino acids: CASSRLDRQETQYF.